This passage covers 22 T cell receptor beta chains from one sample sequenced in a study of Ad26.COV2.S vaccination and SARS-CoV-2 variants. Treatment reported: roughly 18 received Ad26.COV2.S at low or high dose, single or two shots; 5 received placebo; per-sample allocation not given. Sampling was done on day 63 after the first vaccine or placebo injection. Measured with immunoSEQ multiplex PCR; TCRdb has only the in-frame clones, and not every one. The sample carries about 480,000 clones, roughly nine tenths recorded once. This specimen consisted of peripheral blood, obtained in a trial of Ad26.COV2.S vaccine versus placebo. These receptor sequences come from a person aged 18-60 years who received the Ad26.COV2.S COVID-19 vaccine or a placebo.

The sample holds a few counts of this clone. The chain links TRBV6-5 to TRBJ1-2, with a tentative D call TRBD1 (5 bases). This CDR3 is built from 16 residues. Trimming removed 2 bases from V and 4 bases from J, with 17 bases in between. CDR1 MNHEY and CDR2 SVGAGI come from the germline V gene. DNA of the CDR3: TGTGCCAGCAGTTACACTGGTCCCCATCAGGGCTATGGCTACACCTTC. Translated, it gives CASSYTGPHQGYGYTF.

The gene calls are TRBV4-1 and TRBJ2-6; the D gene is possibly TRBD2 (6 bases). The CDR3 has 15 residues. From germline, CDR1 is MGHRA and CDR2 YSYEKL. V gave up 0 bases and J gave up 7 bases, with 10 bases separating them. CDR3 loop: CASSQELGLANVLTF. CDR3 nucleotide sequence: TGCGCCAGCAGCCAAGAACTGGGACTTGCCAACGTCCTGACTTTC.

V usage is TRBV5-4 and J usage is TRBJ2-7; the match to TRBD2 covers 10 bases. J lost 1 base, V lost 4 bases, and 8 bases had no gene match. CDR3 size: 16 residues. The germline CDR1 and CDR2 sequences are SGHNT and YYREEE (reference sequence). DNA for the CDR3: TGTGCCAGCAGCCCGATCACTAGCGGGAAGTCCTACGAGCAGTACTTC. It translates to CASSPITSGKSYEQYF. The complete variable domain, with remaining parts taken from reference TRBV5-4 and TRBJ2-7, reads ETGVTQSPTHLIKTRGQQVTLRCSSQSGHNTVSWYQQALGQGPQFIFQYYREEENGRGNFPPRFSGLQFPNYSSELNVNALELDDSALYLCASSPITSGKSYEQYFGPGTRLTVT.

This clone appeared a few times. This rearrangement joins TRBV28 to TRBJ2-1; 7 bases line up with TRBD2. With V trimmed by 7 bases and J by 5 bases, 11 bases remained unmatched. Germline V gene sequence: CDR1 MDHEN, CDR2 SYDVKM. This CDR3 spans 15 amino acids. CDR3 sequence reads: CASTMGREFDNEQFF. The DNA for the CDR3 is TGTGCCAGCACCATGGGGCGGGAGTTCGACAATGAGCAGTTCTTC.

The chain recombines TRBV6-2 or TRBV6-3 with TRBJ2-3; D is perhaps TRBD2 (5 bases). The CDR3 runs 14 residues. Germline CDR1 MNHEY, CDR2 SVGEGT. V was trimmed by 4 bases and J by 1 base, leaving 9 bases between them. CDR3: CASSSKEGTDTQYF. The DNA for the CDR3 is TGTGCCAGCAGTTCGAAGGAGGGCACAGATACGCAGTATTTT.

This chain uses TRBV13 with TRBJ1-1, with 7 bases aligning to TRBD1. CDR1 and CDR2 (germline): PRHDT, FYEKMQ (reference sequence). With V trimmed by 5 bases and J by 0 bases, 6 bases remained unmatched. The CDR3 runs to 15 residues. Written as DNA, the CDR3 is TGTGCCAGCAGCATCAACAGGGGTTTGAACACTGAAGCTTTCTTT. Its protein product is CASSINRGLNTEAFF.

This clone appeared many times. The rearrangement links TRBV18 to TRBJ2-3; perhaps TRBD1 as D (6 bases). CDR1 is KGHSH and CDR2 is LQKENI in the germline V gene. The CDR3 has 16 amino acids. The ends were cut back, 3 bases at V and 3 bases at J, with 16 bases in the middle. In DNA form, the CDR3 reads TGTGCCAGCTCACCCGCAGGGGTAGTCCGGACAGATACGCAGTATTTT. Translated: CASSPAGVVRTDTQYF.

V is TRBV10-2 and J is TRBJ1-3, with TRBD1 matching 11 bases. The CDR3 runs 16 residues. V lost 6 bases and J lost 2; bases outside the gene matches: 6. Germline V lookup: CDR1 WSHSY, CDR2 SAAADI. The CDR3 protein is CASSEVDRGPGNTIYF. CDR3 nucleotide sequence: TGCGCCAGCAGCGAAGTGGACAGGGGGCCTGGAAACACCATATATTTT.

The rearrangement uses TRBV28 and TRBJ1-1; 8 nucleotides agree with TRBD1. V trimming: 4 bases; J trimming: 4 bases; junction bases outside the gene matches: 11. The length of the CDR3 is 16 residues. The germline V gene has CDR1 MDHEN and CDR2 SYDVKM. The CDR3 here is CASSSPRQGTSTEAFF. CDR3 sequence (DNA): TGTGCCAGCAGTTCCCCCCGACAGGGGACGAGCACTGAAGCTTTCTTT.

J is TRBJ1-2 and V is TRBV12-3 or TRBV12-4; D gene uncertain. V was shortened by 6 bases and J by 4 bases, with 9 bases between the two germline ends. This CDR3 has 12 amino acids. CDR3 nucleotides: TGTGCCAGCAGAACAGAGGCCTATGGCTACACCTTC. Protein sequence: CASRTEAYGYTF.

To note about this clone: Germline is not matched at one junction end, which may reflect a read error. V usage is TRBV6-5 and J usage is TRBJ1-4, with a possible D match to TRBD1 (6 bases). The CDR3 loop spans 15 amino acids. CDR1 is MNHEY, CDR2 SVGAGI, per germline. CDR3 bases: TGTGCCAGCAGTGACTCCCCAGGGGCGGGTGAAAAACTGTTTTTT. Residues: CASSDSPGAGEKLFF.

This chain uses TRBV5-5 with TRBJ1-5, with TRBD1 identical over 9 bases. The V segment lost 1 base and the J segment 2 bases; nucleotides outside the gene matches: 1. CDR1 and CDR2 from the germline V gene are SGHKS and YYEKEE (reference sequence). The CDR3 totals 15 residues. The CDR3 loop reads CASSLTGGRNQPQHF. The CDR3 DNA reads TGTGCCAGCAGCTTGACAGGGGGCCGCAATCAGCCCCAGCATTTT.

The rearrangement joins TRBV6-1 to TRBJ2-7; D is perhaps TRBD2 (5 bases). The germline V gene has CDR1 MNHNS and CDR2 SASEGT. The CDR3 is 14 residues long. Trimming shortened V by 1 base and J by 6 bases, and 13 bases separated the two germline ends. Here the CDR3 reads CASSEGRYEGEQYF. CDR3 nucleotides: TGTGCCAGCAGTGAAGGTCGGTACGAGGGCGAGCAGTACTTC.

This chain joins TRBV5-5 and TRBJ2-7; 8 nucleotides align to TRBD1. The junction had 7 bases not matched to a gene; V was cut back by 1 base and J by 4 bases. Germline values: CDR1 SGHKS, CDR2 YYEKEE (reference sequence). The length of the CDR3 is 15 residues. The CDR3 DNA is TGTGCCAGCAGCTTGTACGGGACAGGTCTGTACGAGCAGTACTTC. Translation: CASSLYGTGLYEQYF.

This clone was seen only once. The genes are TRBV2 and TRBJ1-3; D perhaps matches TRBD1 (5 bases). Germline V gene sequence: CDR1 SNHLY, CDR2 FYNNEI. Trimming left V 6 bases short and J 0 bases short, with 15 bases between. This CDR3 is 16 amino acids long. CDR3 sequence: CASRRDSSSSGNTIYF. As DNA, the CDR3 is TGTGCCAGCAGACGCGACAGCTCGAGCTCTGGAAACACCATATATTTT.

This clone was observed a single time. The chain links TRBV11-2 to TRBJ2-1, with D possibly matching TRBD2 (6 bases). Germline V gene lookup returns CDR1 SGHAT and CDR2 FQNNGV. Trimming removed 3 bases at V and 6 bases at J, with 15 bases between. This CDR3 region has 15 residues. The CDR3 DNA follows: TGTGCCAGCAGCTTTGGCGGGAAGGGCGTCAATGAGCAGTTCTTC. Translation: CASSFGGKGVNEQFF.

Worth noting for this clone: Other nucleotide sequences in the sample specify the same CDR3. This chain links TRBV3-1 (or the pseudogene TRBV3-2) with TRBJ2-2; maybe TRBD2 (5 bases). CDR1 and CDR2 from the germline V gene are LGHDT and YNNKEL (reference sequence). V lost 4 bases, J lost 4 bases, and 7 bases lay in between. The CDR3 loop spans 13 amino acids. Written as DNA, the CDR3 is TGTGCCAGCAGCCGGACTGTCACCGGGGAGCTGTTTTTT. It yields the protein CASSRTVTGELFF.

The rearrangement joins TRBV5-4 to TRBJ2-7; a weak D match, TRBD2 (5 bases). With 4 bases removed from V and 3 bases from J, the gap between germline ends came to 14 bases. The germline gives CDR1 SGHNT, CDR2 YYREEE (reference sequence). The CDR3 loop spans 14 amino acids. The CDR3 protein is CASSPEAGSYEQYF. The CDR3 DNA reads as TGTGCCAGCAGCCCGGAGGCCGGAAGCTACGAGCAGTACTTC.

CDR3 DNA: TGTGCCAGCAGTTACACGACAGGGCGCGGGCAGCCCCAGCATTTT. Translated, it gives CASSYTTGRGQPQHF. This chain links TRBV6-5 with TRBJ1-5; 7 nucleotides match TRBD1. The CDR3 covers 15 residues. The V segment lost 2 bases and the J segment 7 bases; nucleotides outside the gene matches: 8. Germline V lookup: CDR1 MNHEY, CDR2 SVGAGI.

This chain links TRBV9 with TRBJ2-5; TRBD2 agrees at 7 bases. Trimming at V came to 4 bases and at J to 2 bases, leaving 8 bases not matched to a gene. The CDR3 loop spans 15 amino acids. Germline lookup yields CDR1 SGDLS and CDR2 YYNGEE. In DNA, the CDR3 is TGTGCCAGCAGCACTACCGGGACTAAGCAAGAGACCCAGTACTTC. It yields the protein CASSTTGTKQETQYF.

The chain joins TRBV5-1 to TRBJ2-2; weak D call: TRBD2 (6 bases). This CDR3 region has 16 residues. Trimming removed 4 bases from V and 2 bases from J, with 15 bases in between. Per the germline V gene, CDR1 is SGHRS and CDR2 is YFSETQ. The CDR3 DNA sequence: TGCGCCAGCAGCAAATTTAGCGGTCTTAACACCGGGGAGCTGTTTTTT. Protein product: CASSKFSGLNTGELFF.

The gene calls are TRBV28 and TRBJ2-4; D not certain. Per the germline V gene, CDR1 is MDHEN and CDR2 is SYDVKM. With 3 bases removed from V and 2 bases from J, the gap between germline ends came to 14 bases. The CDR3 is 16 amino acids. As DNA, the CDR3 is TGTGCCAGCAGTTTCCCCTTGGGAACGCCCAAAAACATTCAGTACTTC. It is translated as CASSFPLGTPKNIQYF.